This record concerns one T cell receptor (beta chain) sequence. Its antigen specificity is not known. Base qualities are not at hand, and no much larger clone is one base apart. The library relied on the immunoSEQ multiplex PCR assay. In its TCRdb copy, this immuneACCESS table keeps in-frame sequences only and misses some clones. Where compared with another copy, unresolved V genes explain less than half of these, and the others have no known cause. This sample holds approximately 88,000 clones; approximately 90% were observed only once. Approximately 1% of the sample rests with the top ten. Trimming leaves V shorter by 1 base and J shorter by 14 bases, with the junction holding 11 bases beyond the gene matches. The germline V gene encodes CDR1 SGHVS and CDR2 FQNEAQ. The CDR3 contains 15 residues, cysteine and phenylalanine counted. The read is trimmed to its CDR3 DNA, 45 bases read in frame from base 1.

This entry belongs to a study of control samples from healthy donors and cancer patients (dated by TCRdb to the early 2020s). This TCR came from a woman aged 25 to 39 in good health. Here the chain combines TRBV7-8 and TRBJ2-1, with TRBD2 matching 10 junction bases. The sample comprised blood. In nucleotides, the sequence is TGTGCCAGCAGCTTAGAGAGCGCTAGCGGGGGTTCTGAGTTCTTC. It specifies CASSLESASGGSEFF.